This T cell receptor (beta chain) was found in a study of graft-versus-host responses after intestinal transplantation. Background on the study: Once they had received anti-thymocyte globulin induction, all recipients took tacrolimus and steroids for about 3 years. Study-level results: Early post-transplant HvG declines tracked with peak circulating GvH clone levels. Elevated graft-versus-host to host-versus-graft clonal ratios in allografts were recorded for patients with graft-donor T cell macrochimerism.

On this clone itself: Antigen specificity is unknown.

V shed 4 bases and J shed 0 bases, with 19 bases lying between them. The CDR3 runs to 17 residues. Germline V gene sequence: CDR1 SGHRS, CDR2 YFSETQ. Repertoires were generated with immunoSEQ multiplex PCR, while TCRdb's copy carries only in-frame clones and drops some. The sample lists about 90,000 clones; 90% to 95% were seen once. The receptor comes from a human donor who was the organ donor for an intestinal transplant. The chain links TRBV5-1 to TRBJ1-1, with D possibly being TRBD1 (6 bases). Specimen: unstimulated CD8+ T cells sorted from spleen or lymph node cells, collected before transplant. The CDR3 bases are TGCGCCAGCAGCCGAAACCCCCGGGGGGCCATGAACACTGAAGCTTTCTTT. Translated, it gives CASSRNPRGAMNTEAFF.